Included here is one T cell receptor (beta chain) sequence, with context. Trimming removed 5 bases from V and 0 bases from J, with 11 bases in between. CDR1 LNHDA and CDR2 SQIVND come from the germline V gene (reference sequence). The CDR3 consists of 14 residues. Sequencing used immunoSEQ multiplex PCR; TCRdb keeps in-frame clones, though not all of them. The sample carries around 170,000 clones, about nine tenths recorded once. This sample was taken from a study of radiation and T cells in renal cell carcinoma. Time point meaning: blood 4 weeks post-SBRT, at nephrectomy. Treatment denoted: 15 Gy SBRT to primary tumor, nephrectomy 4 weeks later.

The source material was blood, sampled from a patient whose treatment included radiotherapy and nephrectomy. The receptor was derived from a woman between 45 and 60 years old with renal cell carcinoma. The rearrangement joins TRBV19 to TRBJ2-7; the D is unclear. The CDR3 DNA sequence: TGTGCCAGTAGTCCCCGAGTAGGCTCCTACGAGCAGTACTTC. It is translated as CASSPRVGSYEQYF.